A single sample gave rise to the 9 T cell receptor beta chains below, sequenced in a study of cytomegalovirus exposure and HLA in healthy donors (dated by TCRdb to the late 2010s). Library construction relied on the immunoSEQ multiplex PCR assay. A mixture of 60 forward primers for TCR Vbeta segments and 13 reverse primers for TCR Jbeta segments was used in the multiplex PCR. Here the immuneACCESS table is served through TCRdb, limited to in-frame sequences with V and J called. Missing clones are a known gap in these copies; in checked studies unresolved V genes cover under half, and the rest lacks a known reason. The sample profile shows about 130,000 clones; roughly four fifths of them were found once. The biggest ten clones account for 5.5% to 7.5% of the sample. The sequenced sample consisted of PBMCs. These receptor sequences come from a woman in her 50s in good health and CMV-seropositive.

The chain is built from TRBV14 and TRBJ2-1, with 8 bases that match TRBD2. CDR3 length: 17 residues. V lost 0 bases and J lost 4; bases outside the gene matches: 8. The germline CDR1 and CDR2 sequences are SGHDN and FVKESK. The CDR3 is CASSQDLAGTGYNEQFF. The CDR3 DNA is TGTGCCAGCAGCCAAGACTTAGCGGGGACCGGGTACAATGAGCAGTTCTTC.

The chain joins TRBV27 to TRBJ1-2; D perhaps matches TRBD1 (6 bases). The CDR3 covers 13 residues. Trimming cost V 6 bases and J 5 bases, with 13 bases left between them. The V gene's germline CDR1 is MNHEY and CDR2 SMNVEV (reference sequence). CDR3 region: CASRSQGWYGYTF. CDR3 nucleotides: TGTGCCAGCAGGAGTCAGGGGTGGTATGGCTACACCTTC.

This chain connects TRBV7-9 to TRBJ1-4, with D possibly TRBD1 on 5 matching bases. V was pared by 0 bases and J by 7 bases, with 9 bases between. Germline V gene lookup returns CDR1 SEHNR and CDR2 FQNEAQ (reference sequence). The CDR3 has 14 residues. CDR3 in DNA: TGTGCCAGCAGCTTAGCAGGGGCGGTTGAAAAACTGTTTTTT. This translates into CASSLAGAVEKLFF.

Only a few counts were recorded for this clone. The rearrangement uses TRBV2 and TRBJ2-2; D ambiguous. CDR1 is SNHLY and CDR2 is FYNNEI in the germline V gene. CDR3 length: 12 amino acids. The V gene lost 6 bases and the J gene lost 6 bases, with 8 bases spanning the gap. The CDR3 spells CASSLFSGELFF. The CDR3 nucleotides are TGTGCCAGCAGCCTTTTCTCCGGGGAGCTGTTTTTT. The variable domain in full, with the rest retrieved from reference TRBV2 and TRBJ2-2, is EPEVTQTPSHQVTQMGQEVILRCVPISNHLYFYWYRQILGQKVEFLVSFYNNEISEKSEIFDDQFSVERPDGSNFTLKIRSTKLEDSAMYFCASSLFSGELFFGEGSRLTVL.

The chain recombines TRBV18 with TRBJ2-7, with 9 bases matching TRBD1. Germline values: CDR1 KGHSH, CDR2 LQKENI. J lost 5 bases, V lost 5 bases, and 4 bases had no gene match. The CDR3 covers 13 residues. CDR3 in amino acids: CASSVDRGHEQYF. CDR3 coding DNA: TGTGCCAGCTCAGTGGACAGGGGACACGAGCAGTACTTC.

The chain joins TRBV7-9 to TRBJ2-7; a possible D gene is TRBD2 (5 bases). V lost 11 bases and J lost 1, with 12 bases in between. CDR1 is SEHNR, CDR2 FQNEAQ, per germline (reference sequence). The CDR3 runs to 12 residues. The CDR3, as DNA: TGTGCCGTGCGCCCGGGGTCCTACGAGCAGTACTTC. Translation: CAVRPGSYEQYF.

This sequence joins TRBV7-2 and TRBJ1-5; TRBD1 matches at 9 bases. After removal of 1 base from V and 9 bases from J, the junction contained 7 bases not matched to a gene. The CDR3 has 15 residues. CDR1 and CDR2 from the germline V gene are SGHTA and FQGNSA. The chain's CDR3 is CASSLGQGVSGPQHF. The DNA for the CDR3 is TGTGCCAGCAGCTTAGGACAGGGGGTTAGTGGGCCCCAGCATTTT.

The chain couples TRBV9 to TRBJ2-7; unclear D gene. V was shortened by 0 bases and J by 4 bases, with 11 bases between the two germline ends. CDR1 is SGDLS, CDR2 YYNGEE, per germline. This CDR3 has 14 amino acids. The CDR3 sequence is CASSVGPRSYEQYF. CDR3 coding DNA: TGTGCCAGCAGCGTAGGCCCTAGGTCGTACGAGCAGTACTTC. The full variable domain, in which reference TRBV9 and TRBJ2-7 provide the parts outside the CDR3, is DSGVTQTPKHLITATGQRVTLRCSPRSGDLSVYWYQQSLDQGLQFLIQYYNGEERAKGNILERFSAQQFPDLHSELNLSSLELGDSALYFCASSVGPRSYEQYFGPGTRLTVT.

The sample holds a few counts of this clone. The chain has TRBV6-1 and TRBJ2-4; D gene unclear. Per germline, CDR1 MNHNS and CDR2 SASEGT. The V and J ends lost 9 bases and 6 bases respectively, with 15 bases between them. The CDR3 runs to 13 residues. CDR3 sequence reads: CASVAWASNIQYF. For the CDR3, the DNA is TGTGCCAGTGTTGCCTGGGCCTCAAACATTCAGTACTTC.